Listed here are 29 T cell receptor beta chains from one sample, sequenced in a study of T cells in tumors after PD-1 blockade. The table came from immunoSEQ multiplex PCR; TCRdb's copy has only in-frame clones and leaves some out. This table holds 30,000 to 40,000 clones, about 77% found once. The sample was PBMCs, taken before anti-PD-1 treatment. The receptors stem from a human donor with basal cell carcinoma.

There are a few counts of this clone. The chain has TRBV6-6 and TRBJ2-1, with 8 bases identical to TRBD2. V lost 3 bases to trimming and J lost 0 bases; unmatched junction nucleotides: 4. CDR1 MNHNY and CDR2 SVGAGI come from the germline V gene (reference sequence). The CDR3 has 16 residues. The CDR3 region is CASSYRRGASYNEQFF. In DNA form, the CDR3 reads TGTGCCAGCAGTTATCGGCGGGGGGCCTCCTACAATGAGCAGTTCTTC.

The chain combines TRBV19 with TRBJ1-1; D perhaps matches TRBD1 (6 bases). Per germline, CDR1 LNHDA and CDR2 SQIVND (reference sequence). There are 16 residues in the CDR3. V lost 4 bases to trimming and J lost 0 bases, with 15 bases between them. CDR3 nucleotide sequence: TGTGCCAGTAGTACCTGGGGAACAGGGATGAACACTGAAGCTTTCTTT. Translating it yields CASSTWGTGMNTEAFF.

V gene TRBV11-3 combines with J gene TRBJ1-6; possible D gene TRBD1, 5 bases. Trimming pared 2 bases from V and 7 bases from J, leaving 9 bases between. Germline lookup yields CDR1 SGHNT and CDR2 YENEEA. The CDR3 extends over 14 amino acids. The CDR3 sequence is CASSLRQINSPLHF. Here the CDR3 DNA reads TGTGCCAGCAGCTTACGACAGATCAATTCACCCCTCCACTTT.

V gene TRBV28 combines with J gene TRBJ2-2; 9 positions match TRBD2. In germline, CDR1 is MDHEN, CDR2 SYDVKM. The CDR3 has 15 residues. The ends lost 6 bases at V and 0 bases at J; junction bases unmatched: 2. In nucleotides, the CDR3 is TGTGCCAGCAGATTAGCGGGAGCGAACACCGGGGAGCTGTTTTTT. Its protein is CASRLAGANTGELFF.

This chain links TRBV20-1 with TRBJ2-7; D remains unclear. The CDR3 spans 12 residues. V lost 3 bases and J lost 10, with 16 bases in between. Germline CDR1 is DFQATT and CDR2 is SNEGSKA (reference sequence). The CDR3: CSASGNGRFQYF. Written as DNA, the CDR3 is TGCAGTGCTAGTGGGAACGGCCGCTTTCAGTACTTC.

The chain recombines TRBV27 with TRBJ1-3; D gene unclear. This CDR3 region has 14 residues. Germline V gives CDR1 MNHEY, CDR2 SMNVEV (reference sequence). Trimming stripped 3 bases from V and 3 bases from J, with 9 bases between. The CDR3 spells CASSFSQGGNTIYF. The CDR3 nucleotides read TGTGCCAGCAGTTTTTCACAAGGTGGAAACACCATATATTTT.

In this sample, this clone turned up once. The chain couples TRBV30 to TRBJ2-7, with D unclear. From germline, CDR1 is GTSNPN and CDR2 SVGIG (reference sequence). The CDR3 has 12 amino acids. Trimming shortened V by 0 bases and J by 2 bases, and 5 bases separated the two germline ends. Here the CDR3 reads CAWSVGPYEQYF. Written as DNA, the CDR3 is TGTGCCTGGAGTGTAGGGCCCTACGAGCAGTACTTC.

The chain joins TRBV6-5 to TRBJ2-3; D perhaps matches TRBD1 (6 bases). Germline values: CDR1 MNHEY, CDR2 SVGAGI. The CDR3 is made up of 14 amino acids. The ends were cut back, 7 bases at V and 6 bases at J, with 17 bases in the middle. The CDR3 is CASKTTVGGDTQYF. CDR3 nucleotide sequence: TGTGCCAGCAAGACGACAGTTGGGGGCGATACGCAGTATTTT.

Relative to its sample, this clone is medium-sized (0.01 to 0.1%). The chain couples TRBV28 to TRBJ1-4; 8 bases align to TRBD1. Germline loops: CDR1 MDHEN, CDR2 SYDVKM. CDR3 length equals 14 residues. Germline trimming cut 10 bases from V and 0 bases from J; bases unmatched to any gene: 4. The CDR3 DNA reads TGTGCCACCGGACAGGGAGCAACTAATGAAAAACTGTTTTTT. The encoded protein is CATGQGATNEKLFF.

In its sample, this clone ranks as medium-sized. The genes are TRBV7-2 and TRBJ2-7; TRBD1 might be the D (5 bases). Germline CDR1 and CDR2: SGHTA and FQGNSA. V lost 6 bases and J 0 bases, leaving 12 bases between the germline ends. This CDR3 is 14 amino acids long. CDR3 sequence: CASSKGPSSYEQYF. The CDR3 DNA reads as TGTGCCAGCAGTAAGGGGCCTAGCTCCTACGAGCAGTACTTC. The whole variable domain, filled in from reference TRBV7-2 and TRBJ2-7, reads GAGVSQSPSNKVTEKGKDVELRCDPISGHTALYWYRQSLGQGLEFLIYFQGNSAPDKSGLPSDRFSAERTGGSVSTLTIQRTQQEDSAVYLCASSKGPSSYEQYFGPGTRLTVT.

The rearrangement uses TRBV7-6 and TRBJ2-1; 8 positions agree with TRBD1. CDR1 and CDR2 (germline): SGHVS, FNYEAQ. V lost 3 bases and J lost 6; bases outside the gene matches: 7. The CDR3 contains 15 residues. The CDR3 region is CASSFRQGTGNEQFF. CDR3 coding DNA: TGTGCCAGCAGCTTTAGACAGGGGACCGGCAATGAGCAGTTCTTC.

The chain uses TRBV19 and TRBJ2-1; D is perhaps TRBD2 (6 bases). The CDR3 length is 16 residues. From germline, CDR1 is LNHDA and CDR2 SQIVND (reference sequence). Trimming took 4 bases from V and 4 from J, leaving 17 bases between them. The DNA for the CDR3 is TGTGCCAGTAGTACCCGAAGGGGACTGTTGTACAATGAGCAGTTCTTC. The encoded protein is CASSTRRGLLYNEQFF.

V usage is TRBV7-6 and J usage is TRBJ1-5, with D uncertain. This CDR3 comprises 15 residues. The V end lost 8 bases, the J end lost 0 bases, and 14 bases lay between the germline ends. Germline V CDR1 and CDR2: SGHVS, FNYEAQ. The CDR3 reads CASSVMGNSNQPQHF. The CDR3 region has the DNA TGTGCCAGCTCTGTTATGGGCAATAGCAATCAGCCCCAGCATTTT.

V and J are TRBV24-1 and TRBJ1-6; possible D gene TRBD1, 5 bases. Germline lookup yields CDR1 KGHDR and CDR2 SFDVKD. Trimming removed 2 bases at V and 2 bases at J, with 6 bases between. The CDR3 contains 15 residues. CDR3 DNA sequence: TGTGCCACCAGTGATTCAGGGCCCTATAATTCACCCCTCCACTTT. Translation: CATSDSGPYNSPLHF.

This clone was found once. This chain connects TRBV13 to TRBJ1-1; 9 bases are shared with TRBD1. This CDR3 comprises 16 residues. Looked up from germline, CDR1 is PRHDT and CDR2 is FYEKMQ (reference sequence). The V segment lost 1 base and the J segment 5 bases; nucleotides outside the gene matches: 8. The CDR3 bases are TGTGCCAGCAGCTTAGCCCTCGGACAGGGGAGAACTGAAGCTTTCTTT. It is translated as CASSLALGQGRTEAFF.

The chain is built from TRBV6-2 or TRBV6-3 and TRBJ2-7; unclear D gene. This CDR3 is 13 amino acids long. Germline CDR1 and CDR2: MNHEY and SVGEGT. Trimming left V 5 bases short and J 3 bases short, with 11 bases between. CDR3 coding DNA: TGTGCCAGCAGTGCGGACGGTGGCTACGAGCAGTACTTC. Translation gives CASSADGGYEQYF.

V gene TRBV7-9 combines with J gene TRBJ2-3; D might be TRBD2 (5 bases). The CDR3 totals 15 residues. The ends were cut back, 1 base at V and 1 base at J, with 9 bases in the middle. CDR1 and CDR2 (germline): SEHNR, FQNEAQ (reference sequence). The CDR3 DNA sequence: TGTGCCAGCAGCTTAGATTCAGCGGGCACAGATACGCAGTATTTT. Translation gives CASSLDSAGTDTQYF.

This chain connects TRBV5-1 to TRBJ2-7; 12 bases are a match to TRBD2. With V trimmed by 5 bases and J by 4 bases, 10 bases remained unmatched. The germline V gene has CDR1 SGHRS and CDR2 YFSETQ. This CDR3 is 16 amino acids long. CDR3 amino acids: CASSPKLGTSGYEQYF. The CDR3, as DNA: TGCGCCAGCAGTCCTAAGCTAGGGACTAGCGGGTACGAGCAGTACTTC.

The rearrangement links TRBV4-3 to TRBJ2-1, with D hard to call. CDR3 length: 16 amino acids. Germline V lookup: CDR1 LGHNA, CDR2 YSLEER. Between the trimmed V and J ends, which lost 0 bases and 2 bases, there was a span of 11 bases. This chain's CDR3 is CASSQEGQPPYNEQFF. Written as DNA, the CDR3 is TGCGCCAGCAGCCAAGAAGGGCAGCCTCCCTACAATGAGCAGTTCTTC.

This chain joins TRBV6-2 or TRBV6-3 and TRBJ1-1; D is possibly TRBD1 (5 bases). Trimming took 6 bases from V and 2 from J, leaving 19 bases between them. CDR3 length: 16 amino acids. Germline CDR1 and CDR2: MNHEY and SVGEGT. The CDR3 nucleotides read TGTGCCAGCAGCAAGGTCCCGGGAGGGGTCAACACTGAAGCTTTCTTT. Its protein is CASSKVPGGVNTEAFF.

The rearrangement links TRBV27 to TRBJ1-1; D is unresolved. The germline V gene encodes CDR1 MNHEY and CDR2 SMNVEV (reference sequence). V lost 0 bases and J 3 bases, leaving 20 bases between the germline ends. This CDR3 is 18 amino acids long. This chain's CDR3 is CASSLSGGPPVPDTEAFF. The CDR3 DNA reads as TGTGCCAGCAGTTTATCAGGCGGCCCTCCCGTCCCCGACACTGAAGCTTTCTTT.

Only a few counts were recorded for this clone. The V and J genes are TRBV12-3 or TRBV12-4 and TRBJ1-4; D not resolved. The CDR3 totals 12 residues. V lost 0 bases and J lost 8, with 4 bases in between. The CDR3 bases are TGTGCCAGCAGTTTAGCGTTAGAAAAACTGTTTTTT. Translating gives CASSLALEKLFF.

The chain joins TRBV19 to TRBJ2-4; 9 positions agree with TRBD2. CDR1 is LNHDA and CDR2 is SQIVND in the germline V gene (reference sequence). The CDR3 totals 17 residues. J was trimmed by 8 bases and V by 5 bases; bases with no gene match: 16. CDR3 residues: CASSRGSGGAFRDIQYF. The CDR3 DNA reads TGTGCCAGTAGTCGAGGTAGCGGGGGAGCTTTCCGAGACATTCAGTACTTC.

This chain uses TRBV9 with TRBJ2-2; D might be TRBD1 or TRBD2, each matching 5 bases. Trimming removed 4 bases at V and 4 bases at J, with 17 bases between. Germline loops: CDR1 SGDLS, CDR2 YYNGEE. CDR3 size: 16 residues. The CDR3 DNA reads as TGTGCCAGCAGCTTCGGGGCCGCTGAGAGCACCGGGGAGCTGTTTTTT. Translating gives CASSFGAAESTGELFF.

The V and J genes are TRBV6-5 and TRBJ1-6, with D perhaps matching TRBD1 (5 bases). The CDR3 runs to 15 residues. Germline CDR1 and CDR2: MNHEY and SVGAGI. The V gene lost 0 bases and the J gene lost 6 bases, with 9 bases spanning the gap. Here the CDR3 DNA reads TGTGCCAGCAGTTACTCATTGAGGGGTAATTCACCCCTCCACTTT. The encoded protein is CASSYSLRGNSPLHF.

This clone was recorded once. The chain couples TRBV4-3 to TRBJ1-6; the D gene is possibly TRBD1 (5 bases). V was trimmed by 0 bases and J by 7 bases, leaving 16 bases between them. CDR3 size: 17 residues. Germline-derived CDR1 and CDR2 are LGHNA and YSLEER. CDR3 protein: CASSQESGDPLNSPLHF. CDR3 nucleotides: TGCGCCAGCAGCCAAGAGTCGGGGGATCCACTAAATTCACCCCTCCACTTT.

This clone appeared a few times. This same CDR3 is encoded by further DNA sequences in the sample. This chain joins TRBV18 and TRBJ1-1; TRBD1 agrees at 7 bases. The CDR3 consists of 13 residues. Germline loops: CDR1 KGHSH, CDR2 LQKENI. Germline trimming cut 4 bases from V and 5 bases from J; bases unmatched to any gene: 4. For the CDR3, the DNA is TGTGCCAGCTCACAGGGGGCGGTAACTGAAGCTTTCTTT. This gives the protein CASSQGAVTEAFF. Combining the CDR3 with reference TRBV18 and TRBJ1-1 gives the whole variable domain NAGVMQNPRHLVRRRGQEARLRCSPMKGHSHVYWYRQLPEEGLKFMVYLQKENIIDESGMPKERFSAEFPKEGPSILRIQQVVRGDSAAYFCASSQGAVTEAFFGQGTRLTVV.

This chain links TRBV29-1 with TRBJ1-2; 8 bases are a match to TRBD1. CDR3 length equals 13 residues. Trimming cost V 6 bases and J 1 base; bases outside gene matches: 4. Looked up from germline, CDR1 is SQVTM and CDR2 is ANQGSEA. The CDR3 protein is CSVTDRDNYGYTF. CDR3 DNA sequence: TGCAGCGTGACGGACAGGGATAACTATGGCTACACCTTC. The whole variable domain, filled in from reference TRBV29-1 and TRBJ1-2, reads SAVISQKPSRDICQRGTSLTIQCQVDSQVTMMFWYRQQPGQSLTLIATANQGSEATYESGFVIDKFPISRPNLTFSTLTVSNMSPEDSSIYLCSVTDRDNYGYTFGSGTRLTVV.

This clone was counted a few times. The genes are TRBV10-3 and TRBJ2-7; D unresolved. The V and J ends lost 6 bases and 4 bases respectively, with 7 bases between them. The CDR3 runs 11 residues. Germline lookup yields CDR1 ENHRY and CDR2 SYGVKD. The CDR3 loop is CAISAQYEQYF. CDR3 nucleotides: TGTGCCATCAGCGCGCAATACGAGCAGTACTTC.